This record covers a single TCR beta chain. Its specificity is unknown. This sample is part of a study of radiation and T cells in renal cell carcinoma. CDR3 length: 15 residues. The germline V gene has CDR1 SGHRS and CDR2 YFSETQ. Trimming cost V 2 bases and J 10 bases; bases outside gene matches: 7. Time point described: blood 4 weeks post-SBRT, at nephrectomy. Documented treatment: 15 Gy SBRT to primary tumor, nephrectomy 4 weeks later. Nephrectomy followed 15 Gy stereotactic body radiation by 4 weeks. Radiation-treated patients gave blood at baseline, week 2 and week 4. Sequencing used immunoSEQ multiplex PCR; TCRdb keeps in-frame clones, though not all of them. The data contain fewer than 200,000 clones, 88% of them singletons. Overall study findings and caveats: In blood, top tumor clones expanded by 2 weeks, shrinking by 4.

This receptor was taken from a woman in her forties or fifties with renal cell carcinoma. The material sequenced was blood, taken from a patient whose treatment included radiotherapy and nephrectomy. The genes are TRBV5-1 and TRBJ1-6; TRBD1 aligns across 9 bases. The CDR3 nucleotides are TGCGCCAGCAGCTTACCGGGGACAGGGACCTCACCCCTCCACTTT. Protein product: CASSLPGTGTSPLHF.